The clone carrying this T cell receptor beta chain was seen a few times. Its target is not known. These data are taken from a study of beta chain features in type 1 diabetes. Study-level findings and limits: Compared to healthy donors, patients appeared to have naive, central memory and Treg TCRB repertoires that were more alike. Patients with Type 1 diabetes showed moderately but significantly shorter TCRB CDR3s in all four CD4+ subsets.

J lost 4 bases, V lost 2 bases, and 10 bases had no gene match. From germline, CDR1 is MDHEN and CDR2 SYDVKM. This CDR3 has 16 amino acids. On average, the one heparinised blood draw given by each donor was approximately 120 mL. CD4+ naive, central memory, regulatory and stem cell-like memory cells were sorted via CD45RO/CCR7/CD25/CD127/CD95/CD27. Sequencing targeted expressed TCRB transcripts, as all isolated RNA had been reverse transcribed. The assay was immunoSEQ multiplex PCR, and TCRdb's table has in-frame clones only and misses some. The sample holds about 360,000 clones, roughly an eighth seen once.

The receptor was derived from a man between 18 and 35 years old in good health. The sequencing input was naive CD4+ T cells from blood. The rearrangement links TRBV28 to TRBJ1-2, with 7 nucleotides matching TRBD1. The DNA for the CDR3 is TGTGCCAGCAGTTTACTCCCGGGACAGCGGAGCTATGGCTACACCTTC. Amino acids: CASSLLPGQRSYGYTF.